This is a list of T cell receptor beta chains from one sample in a study of T-cell reconstitution after alpha-beta-depleted transplantation in children. Each CDR3 protein gets one entry after TCRdb re-called the PCR reads with MiXCR. Among some 640,000 distinct CDR3 sequences listed, about 15% were seen once. The material sequenced was PBMCs from the stem cell graft donor, taken from the stem cell graft. These receptors were collected from a human donor who donated a stem cell graft to a child with acute myeloid leukemia. Both conserved end residues are part of each CDR3. Each record gives: J gene, clone size, D gene, V gene, CDR3 DNA, CDR3 protein. The D gene is left open where the match is weak. Size is omitted from some rows. Given values are once, few, many or a class for expanded clones.

j_gene: TRBJ2-7; abundance: once; d_gene: NA; v_gene: TRBV6-2/TRBV6-3; CDR3nt: TGTGCCAGTAGAAATACAAGGGAAACCTACGAGCAGTACTTC; CDR3aa: CASRNTRETYEQYF
j_gene: TRBJ2-7; abundance: many; d_gene: NA; v_gene: TRBV12-3/TRBV12-4; CDR3nt: TGTGCCAGCAGTTTTGGCAGTTTGAGCTCCTACGAGCAGTACTTC; CDR3aa: CASSFGSLSSYEQYF
j_gene: TRBJ1-1; abundance: NA; d_gene: NA; v_gene: TRBV7-9; CDR3nt: TGTGCCACCCGGGGAGGGGGAGGGAACACTGAAGCTTTCTTT; CDR3aa: CATRGGGGNTEAFF
j_gene: TRBJ2-3; abundance: once; d_gene: TRBD2; v_gene: TRBV20-1; CDR3nt: TGCTGTGCCTTAAAGGGCCCAAGCGGGGAGAACACAGATACGCAGTATTTT; CDR3aa: CCALKGPSGENTDTQYF
j_gene: TRBJ1-1; abundance: few; d_gene: NA; v_gene: TRBV7-9; CDR3nt: TGTGCCAGCAGCTCACCACAGGGACCGAACACTGAAGCTTTCTTT; CDR3aa: CASSSPQGPNTEAFF
j_gene: TRBJ2-2; abundance: NA; d_gene: NA; v_gene: TRBV13; CDR3nt: TGTGCCAGCAGCTTTATCACTGCGGGTGGCGCCGGGGAGCTGTTTTTT; CDR3aa: CASSFITAGGAGELFF
j_gene: TRBJ1-2; abundance: few; d_gene: NA; v_gene: TRBV4-2; CDR3nt: TGTGCCAGCAGCCAAGATCCGGGGGCGGGCGGCTACACCTTC; CDR3aa: CASSQDPGAGGYTF
j_gene: TRBJ2-2; abundance: NA; d_gene: NA; v_gene: TRBV6-1; CDR3nt: TGTGCCAGCGGGGAGACAAGTTTCCCCGGGGAGCTGTTTTTT; CDR3aa: CASGETSFPGELFF
j_gene: TRBJ2-7; abundance: NA; d_gene: TRBD1; v_gene: TRBV7-2; CDR3nt: TGTGCCAGCAGCTTAGACAGGGGGCGCCTCGGCGAGCAGTACTTC; CDR3aa: CASSLDRGRLGEQYF
j_gene: TRBJ2-3; abundance: few; d_gene: TRBD1; v_gene: TRBV12-3/TRBV12-4; CDR3nt: TGTGCCAGCAGTTCCAGACAGGGGGAAGAGCGAGATACGCAGTATTTT; CDR3aa: CASSSRQGEERDTQYF
j_gene: TRBJ1-1; abundance: NA; d_gene: NA; v_gene: TRBV12-3/TRBV12-4; CDR3nt: TGTGCCAGCAGGCGGGGGCGGTACACTGAAGCTTTCTTT; CDR3aa: CASRRGRYTEAFF
j_gene: TRBJ1-6; abundance: NA; d_gene: TRBD1; v_gene: TRBV5-6; CDR3nt: TGTGCCAGCAGCTCCATGACAGGGAGCGACTCACCCCTCCACTTT; CDR3aa: CASSSMTGSDSPLHF
j_gene: TRBJ1-1; abundance: many; d_gene: TRBD1; v_gene: TRBV20-1; CDR3nt: TGCAGTGCTAGAGAACAGGGGGACACTGAAGCTTTCTTT; CDR3aa: CSAREQGDTEAFF
j_gene: TRBJ1-1; abundance: many; d_gene: TRBD1; v_gene: TRBV5-1; CDR3nt: TGCGCCAGCAGCGACAGGGTGAGAACTGAAGCTTTCTTT; CDR3aa: CASSDRVRTEAFF
j_gene: TRBJ2-3; abundance: NA; d_gene: TRBD1; v_gene: TRBV20-1; CDR3nt: TGCAGTGCCACACAGGGGGAAGATACGCAGTATTTT; CDR3aa: CSATQGEDTQYF
j_gene: TRBJ1-5; abundance: once; d_gene: TRBD1; v_gene: TRBV24-1; CDR3nt: TGTGCCACCAAAGACAGGGGGCAGAATCAGCCCCAGCATTTT; CDR3aa: CATKDRGQNQPQHF
j_gene: TRBJ2-3; abundance: few; d_gene: TRBD2; v_gene: TRBV20-1; CDR3nt: TGCAGTGCTAGATTGGTAGCGGGGGAACCGGGGATCGCTGATACGCAGTATTTT; CDR3aa: CSARLVAGEPGIADTQYF
j_gene: TRBJ2-7; abundance: few; d_gene: TRBD1; v_gene: TRBV7-2; CDR3nt: TGTGCCAGCAGCCTACTACAGGGGGCCCTCTCCTACGAGCAGTACTTC; CDR3aa: CASSLLQGALSYEQYF
j_gene: TRBJ1-1; abundance: many; d_gene: NA; v_gene: TRBV20-1; CDR3nt: TGCAGTGCTAGAGGCCCCCTATGGACGGTGAACACTGAAGCTTTCTTT; CDR3aa: CSARGPLWTVNTEAFF
j_gene: TRBJ1-5; abundance: NA; d_gene: NA; v_gene: TRBV20-1; CDR3nt: TGCAGTGCGCTTGTGATAGGCTACAATCAGCCCCAGCATTTT; CDR3aa: CSALVIGYNQPQHF
j_gene: TRBJ1-2; abundance: few; d_gene: NA; v_gene: TRBV4-1; CDR3nt: TGCGCCAGCAGCCAAGCAGGGTCGGACTATGGCTACACCTTC; CDR3aa: CASSQAGSDYGYTF
j_gene: TRBJ1-1; abundance: many; d_gene: NA; v_gene: TRBV12-3/TRBV12-4; CDR3nt: TGTGCCAGCACAAAGGGGGGGATGAACACTGAAGCTTTCTTT; CDR3aa: CASTKGGMNTEAFF
j_gene: TRBJ2-2; abundance: NA; d_gene: TRBD1; v_gene: TRBV4-3; CDR3nt: TGCGCCAGCCTCGACAGGGCTACCGGGGAGCTGTTTTTT; CDR3aa: CASLDRATGELFF
j_gene: TRBJ2-1; abundance: few; d_gene: TRBD1; v_gene: TRBV7-9; CDR3nt: TGTGCCAGCAGCTTGCCACAGGGGAACAATGAGCAGTTCTTC; CDR3aa: CASSLPQGNNEQFF
j_gene: TRBJ2-3; abundance: many; d_gene: NA; v_gene: TRBV20-1; CDR3nt: TGCAGTGCTAGAAAGGGGGCAGATACGCAGTATTTT; CDR3aa: CSARKGADTQYF
j_gene: TRBJ1-6; abundance: NA; d_gene: NA; v_gene: TRBV15; CDR3nt: TGTGCCACCAGCAGAGATGAAAGGGGCCTCTTGGCCCTCCACTTT; CDR3aa: CATSRDERGLLALHF
j_gene: TRBJ1-4; abundance: few; d_gene: NA; v_gene: TRBV5-1; CDR3nt: TGCGCCAGCAGCCTCCGGGACGGGGGTGAAAAACTGTTTTTT; CDR3aa: CASSLRDGGEKLFF
j_gene: TRBJ1-1; abundance: NA; d_gene: NA; v_gene: TRBV7-3; CDR3nt: TGTGCCAGCAGGCTAGGGAGGAACACTGAAGCTTTCTTT; CDR3aa: CASRLGRNTEAFF
j_gene: TRBJ1-1; abundance: NA; d_gene: TRBD1; v_gene: TRBV12-3/TRBV12-4; CDR3nt: TGTGCCAGCATACAGGACAGGGGGAGGATCCAAGGGATGAACACTGAAGCTTTCTTT; CDR3aa: CASIQDRGRIQGMNTEAFF
j_gene: TRBJ1-6; abundance: many; d_gene: NA; v_gene: TRBV29-1; CDR3nt: TGCAGCGTTTTGGACAGTCGGAATTCACCCCTCCACTTT; CDR3aa: CSVLDSRNSPLHF
j_gene: TRBJ2-3; abundance: NA; d_gene: TRBD2; v_gene: TRBV28; CDR3nt: TGTGCCAGCAGTTCACCGCCAGCGGGGAGGGGCACAGATACGCAGTATTTT; CDR3aa: CASSSPPAGRGTDTQYF
j_gene: TRBJ1-5; abundance: few; d_gene: NA; v_gene: TRBV6-1; CDR3nt: TGTGCCAGCGATCGCCCCGGTGATCAGCCCCAGCATTTT; CDR3aa: CASDRPGDQPQHF
j_gene: TRBJ1-1; abundance: many; d_gene: NA; v_gene: TRBV12-3/TRBV12-4; CDR3nt: TGTGCCAGCAGCCCGGTCGGGGGAAGGTCCACTGAAGCTTTCTTT; CDR3aa: CASSPVGGRSTEAFF
j_gene: TRBJ2-2; abundance: many; d_gene: TRBD1; v_gene: TRBV20-1; CDR3nt: TGCAGTGCTCGGACGTCCGGGACAGGGGCCGGGGAGCTGTTTTTT; CDR3aa: CSARTSGTGAGELFF
j_gene: TRBJ1-1; abundance: many; d_gene: NA; v_gene: TRBV20-1; CDR3nt: TGCAGTGCTAGAATGTCGGCATCCCCCACTGAAGCTTTCTTT; CDR3aa: CSARMSASPTEAFF
j_gene: TRBJ2-3; abundance: NA; d_gene: TRBD2; v_gene: TRBV5-1; CDR3nt: TGCGCCAGCAGCCTCCAGACTAGCGGGGTATCGACGCAGTATTTT; CDR3aa: CASSLQTSGVSTQYF
j_gene: TRBJ2-7; abundance: many; d_gene: TRBD1; v_gene: TRBV9; CDR3nt: TGTGCCAGCAGCGGACAGGGTAACTCCTACGAGCAGTACTTC; CDR3aa: CASSGQGNSYEQYF
j_gene: TRBJ2-7; abundance: few; d_gene: NA; v_gene: TRBV7-2; CDR3nt: TGTGCCAGCAGCTTTACTAGCAGGGGCGAGCAGTACTTC; CDR3aa: CASSFTSRGEQYF
j_gene: TRBJ1-1; abundance: many; d_gene: NA; v_gene: TRBV29-1; CDR3nt: TGCAGCGCAGGGTGGGGTGCGAACACTGAAGCTTTCTTT; CDR3aa: CSAGWGANTEAFF
j_gene: TRBJ2-5; abundance: NA; d_gene: NA; v_gene: TRBV29-1; CDR3nt: TGCAGCGGGGAGTACCAAGAGACCCAGTACTTC; CDR3aa: CSGEYQETQYF
j_gene: TRBJ2-1; abundance: many; d_gene: NA; v_gene: TRBV20-1; CDR3nt: TGCAGTGCCTTACTTCGGGACACCGACAATGAGCAGTTCTTC; CDR3aa: CSALLRDTDNEQFF
j_gene: TRBJ2-1; abundance: many; d_gene: TRBD1; v_gene: TRBV12-3/TRBV12-4; CDR3nt: TGTGCCAGCAGTCCAAAGACGGCTCGGACAGGAGGAACCTACAATGAGCAGTTCTTC; CDR3aa: CASSPKTARTGGTYNEQFF
j_gene: TRBJ2-5; abundance: few; d_gene: TRBD1; v_gene: TRBV11-2; CDR3nt: TGTGCCAGCAGGTCCGATACAGGGGCTGGCGAAGAGACCCAGTACTTC; CDR3aa: CASRSDTGAGEETQYF
j_gene: TRBJ1-5; abundance: NA; d_gene: NA; v_gene: TRBV27; CDR3nt: TGTGCCAGCACCGATACAGGGTCGTCCCAGCATTTT; CDR3aa: CASTDTGSSQHF
j_gene: TRBJ2-6; abundance: NA; d_gene: NA; v_gene: TRBV20-1; CDR3nt: TGCAGTGCTAGCAGGGTGGCTGGGGCCAACGTCCTGACTTTC; CDR3aa: CSASRVAGANVLTF
j_gene: TRBJ1-2; abundance: many; d_gene: NA; v_gene: TRBV29-1; CDR3nt: TGCAGCGCAGAGCGGGGGGCGAGCTACACCTTC; CDR3aa: CSAERGASYTF
j_gene: TRBJ2-1; abundance: NA; d_gene: TRBD2; v_gene: TRBV7-9; CDR3nt: TGTGCCAGCATACCAGCTAGCGGGGGGGCCTACAATGAGCAGTTCTTC; CDR3aa: CASIPASGGAYNEQFF
j_gene: TRBJ2-2; abundance: many; d_gene: TRBD2; v_gene: TRBV29-1; CDR3nt: TGCAGCGTTGAATACGGGGGGATTGAAACCGGGGAGCTGTTTTTT; CDR3aa: CSVEYGGIETGELFF